The 23 T cell receptor beta chains below all came from one sample that was sequenced in a study of response to subunit inactivated influenza vaccine. TCRdb itself ran the RT-PCR reads through MiXCR, one entry per CDR3 protein. This table has about 160,000 distinct CDR3 sequences, under 13% appearing once. Here the sequenced sample was non-naive T cells sorted from PBMCs, taken about 40 days after vaccination. The receptors stem from a man aged 50 or older who received an inactivated influenza vaccine.

This clonotype was seen a few times. The rearrangement links TRBV20-1 to TRBJ1-2; 9 positions match TRBD1. This CDR3 region has 13 residues. The ends lost 2 bases at V and 5 bases at J; junction bases unmatched: 3. CDR1 and CDR2 (germline): DFQATT, SNEGSKA (reference sequence). For the CDR3, the DNA is TGCAGTGCTAGAACGGACAGGGGTTATGGCTACACCTTC. Translating it yields CSARTDRGYGYTF.

This clonotype has at least ten counts. This rearrangement joins TRBV7-2 to TRBJ1-6, with D perhaps matching TRBD1 (5 bases). With 3 bases removed from V and 7 bases from J, the gap between germline ends came to 13 bases. Germline V CDR1 and CDR2: SGHTA, FQGNSA. The CDR3 has 15 residues. The DNA for the CDR3 is TGTGCCAGCAGCTTCGCAGGGTTTGAGAATTCACCCCTCCACTTT. Translated, it gives CASSFAGFENSPLHF. The full variable domain, completed using reference TRBV7-2 and TRBJ1-6, is GAGVSQSPSNKVTEKGKDVELRCDPISGHTALYWYRQSLGQGLEFLIYFQGNSAPDKSGLPSDRFSAERTGGSVSTLTIQRTQQEDSAVYLCASSFAGFENSPLHFGNGTRLTVT.

This clonotype was seen at least ten times. V gene TRBV12-3 or TRBV12-4 combines with J gene TRBJ2-6; a possible D gene is TRBD1 (6 bases). The CDR3 contains 15 residues. With 7 bases removed from V and 4 bases from J, the gap between germline ends came to 14 bases. The CDR3 coding sequence is TGTGCCAGCACCCTGGGGGCTTTGGGGGCCAACGTCCTGACTTTC. Translated: CASTLGALGANVLTF.

The chain joins TRBV6-2 or TRBV6-3 to TRBJ2-1, with D maybe TRBD2 (5 bases). Trimming shortened V by 4 bases and J by 0 bases, and 13 bases separated the two germline ends. Germline CDR1 MNHEY, CDR2 SVGEGT. This CDR3 has 16 amino acids. The CDR3 here is CASSSLLLGSYNEQFF. The CDR3 nucleotides are TGTGCCAGCAGTTCCTTACTACTAGGCTCCTACAATGAGCAGTTCTTC.

This clonotype was counted at least ten times. Here the CDR3 DNA reads TGTGCCAGCAGTTATGCCGCTAACTATGGCTACACCTTC. It specifies CASSYAANYGYTF. This chain uses TRBV6-2 or TRBV6-3 with TRBJ1-2; D not resolved. V gave up 3 bases and J gave up 0 bases, with 5 bases separating them. This CDR3 has 13 amino acids. Germline CDR1 MNHEY, CDR2 SVGEGT.

The table lists this clonotype with a few counts. The chain is built from TRBV5-1 and TRBJ2-7; D possibly corresponds to TRBD1 (6 bases). The CDR3 loop spans 15 amino acids. V lost 0 bases, J lost 4 bases, and 14 bases lay in between. Per germline, CDR1 SGHRS and CDR2 YFSETQ. CDR3 bases: TGCGCCAGCAGCTTGGCCGGGCAGGGGTGGTACGAGCAGTACTTC. Its protein is CASSLAGQGWYEQYF.

The rearrangement links TRBV20-1 to TRBJ1-2; TRBD1 agrees at 8 bases. Germline V CDR1 and CDR2: DFQATT, SNEGSKA (reference sequence). The CDR3 extends over 13 amino acids. The J segment lost 3 bases and the V segment lost 4 bases, leaving 4 bases of the junction unmatched. The CDR3 is CSATDRGYYGYTF. The CDR3, as DNA: TGCAGTGCTACCGACAGGGGATACTATGGCTACACCTTC.

As to this clonotype: A read error may be the cause here, since a much bigger clone is one base away. The chain employs TRBV5-5 and TRBJ2-7; D ambiguous. The CDR3 loop spans 12 amino acids. Trimming stripped 0 bases from V and 5 bases from J, with 6 bases between. Germline V gene sequence: CDR1 SGHKS, CDR2 YYEKEE (reference sequence). The CDR3 DNA sequence: TGTGCCAGCAGCTTGGACCTTGACGAGCAGTACTTC. Amino acid sequence: CASSLDLDEQYF.

V usage is TRBV20-1 and J usage is TRBJ1-2; 8 nucleotides agree with TRBD1. J gave up 4 bases and V 3 bases, and 22 bases lay outside the gene matches. Germline lookup yields CDR1 DFQATT and CDR2 SNEGSKA (reference sequence). This CDR3 has 19 amino acids. CDR3 sequence reads: CSASMDRGTGKDVSYGYTF. In DNA form, the CDR3 reads TGCAGTGCTAGTATGGATCGCGGGACAGGAAAGGACGTGAGCTATGGCTACACCTTC.

The V call is TRBV7-3, the J call TRBJ2-1; 7 bases match TRBD1. This CDR3 region has 13 residues. The V segment lost 2 bases and the J segment 5 bases; nucleotides outside the gene matches: 0. CDR1 and CDR2 (germline): SGHTA, FQGTGA. The CDR3 nucleotides are TGTGCCAGCAGCTTAGACAGGGACAATGAGCAGTTCTTC. This translates into CASSLDRDNEQFF.

This clonotype was observed many times. The chain recombines TRBV4-3 with TRBJ1-4, with D tentatively TRBD1 (5 bases). The ends were cut back, 0 bases at V and 10 bases at J, with 6 bases in the middle. The V gene's germline CDR1 is LGHNA and CDR2 YSLEER. This CDR3 region has 12 residues. Here the CDR3 DNA reads TGCGCCAGCAGCCAAGATAGGGGAAAACTGTTTTTT. Translated, it gives CASSQDRGKLFF.

This clonotype was counted only a few times. The chain combines TRBV28 with TRBJ2-7, with 9 bases lining up with TRBD2. The junction had 16 bases not matched to a gene; V was cut back by 3 bases and J by 7 bases. Germline lookup yields CDR1 MDHEN and CDR2 SYDVKM. This CDR3 spans 17 amino acids. CDR3 residues: CASSLTWSGGRAREQYF. The CDR3 coding sequence is TGTGCCAGCAGTTTGACGTGGTCTGGCGGGAGGGCCCGAGAGCAGTACTTC. Full variable domain (remainder filled in from reference TRBV28 and TRBJ2-7): DVKVTQSSRYLVKRTGEKVFLECVQDMDHENMFWYRQDPGLGLRLIYFSYDVKMKEKGDIPEGYSVSREKKERFSLILESASTNQTSMYLCASSLTWSGGRAREQYFGPGTRLTVT.

In its sample, this clonotype was seen many times. V usage is TRBV7-2 and J usage is TRBJ2-3; D is unresolved. This CDR3 has 13 residues. Trimming stripped 4 bases from V and 5 bases from J, with 10 bases between. Germline values: CDR1 SGHTA, CDR2 FQGNSA. CDR3: CASSSGPLDTQYF. DNA for the CDR3: TGTGCCAGCAGCTCAGGACCTTTAGATACGCAGTATTTT.

The chain joins TRBV5-1 to TRBJ1-3; the D is unclear. CDR1 is SGHRS and CDR2 is YFSETQ in the germline V gene. The CDR3 length is 16 residues. Trimming removed 0 bases at V and 2 bases at J, with 12 bases between. The CDR3 DNA reads as TGCGCCAGCAGCTTGGCCGGCTCCCTAACTGGAAACACCATATATTTT. Its protein product is CASSLAGSLTGNTIYF.

This clonotype was found a few times. The V and J genes are TRBV19 and TRBJ2-7; 10 bases match TRBD1. CDR1 and CDR2 (germline): LNHDA, SQIVND (reference sequence). The CDR3 length is 15 residues. V shed 7 bases and J 0 bases; nucleotides not matched to a gene: 6. The DNA of the CDR3 is TGTGCCAGTAAGCCGGGACAGGGGACCTCCTACGAGCAGTACTTC. Translating it yields CASKPGQGTSYEQYF.

This clonotype was seen repeatedly, ten times or more. The gene calls are TRBV5-6 and TRBJ1-1; D is uncertain. Trimming took off 4 bases at V and 6 bases at J, with 22 bases between the two ends. CDR3 length equals 16 residues. Germline CDR1 SGHDT, CDR2 YYEEEE. The CDR3 protein is CASSEILGPYNAEAFF. CDR3 DNA: TGTGCCAGCAGCGAAATCCTCGGACCTTACAACGCTGAAGCTTTCTTT.

The rearrangement uses TRBV18 and TRBJ2-3, with 7 bases aligning to TRBD1. CDR1 and CDR2 from the germline V gene are KGHSH and LQKENI. The CDR3 is 13 residues long. V shed 3 bases and J 4 bases; nucleotides not matched to a gene: 1. The CDR3 nucleotides are TGTGCCAGCTCACCGGGACAGTCAGATACGCAGTATTTT. This codes for CASSPGQSDTQYF.

This clonotype came up a few times. The chain combines TRBV12-3 or TRBV12-4 with TRBJ2-7, with 13 nucleotides matching TRBD2. CDR3 length: 14 amino acids. J gave up 4 bases and V 6 bases, and 3 bases lay outside the gene matches. This chain's CDR3 is CASRTTSGGYEQYF. The CDR3 DNA reads TGTGCCAGCAGAACGACTAGCGGGGGGTACGAGCAGTACTTC.

This clonotype has only a few counts. V is TRBV28 and J is TRBJ2-5, with D maybe TRBD2 (6 bases). Trimming stripped 3 bases from V and 2 bases from J, with 19 bases between. The CDR3 spans 17 residues. Germline assignment: CDR1 MDHEN and CDR2 SYDVKM. CDR3 in DNA: TGTGCCAGCAGTTTTAGTTGGGATAGCGGAACACAAGAGACCCAGTACTTC. Protein: CASSFSWDSGTQETQYF.

This clonotype has only a few counts. This CDR3 is CASFRTATEAFF. The CDR3 region has the DNA TGTGCCAGCTTTCGGACAGCGACTGAAGCTTTCTTT. V gene TRBV6-2 or TRBV6-3 combines with J gene TRBJ1-1; TRBD1 might be the D (6 bases). This CDR3 comprises 12 residues. Trimming took off 8 bases at V and 5 bases at J, with 12 bases between the two ends. Per germline, CDR1 MNHEY and CDR2 SVGEGT.

This clonotype was counted many times. V and J are TRBV15 and TRBJ2-7; D is tentatively TRBD1 or TRBD2 (5 bases each). Trimming shortened V by 3 bases and J by 4 bases, and 13 bases separated the two germline ends. Germline assignment: CDR1 LNHNV and CDR2 YYDKDF (reference sequence). This CDR3 spans 14 amino acids. The CDR3 bases are TGTGCCACCAGCAGTAAGGGGCGCGGGTACGAGCAGTACTTC. As protein: CATSSKGRGYEQYF.

The chain links TRBV20-1 to TRBJ1-1, with D possibly being TRBD1 (5 bases). Between the trimmed V and J ends, which lost 6 bases and 1 base, there was a span of 9 bases. There are 12 residues in the CDR3. Per germline, CDR1 DFQATT and CDR2 SNEGSKA (reference sequence). This CDR3 reads CSARTTNTEAFF. Here the CDR3 DNA reads TGCAGTGCAAGGACAACGAACACTGAAGCTTTCTTT.

This clonotype was counted at least ten times. The rearrangement links TRBV7-2 to TRBJ2-3; D not resolved. The CDR3 is 14 amino acids. Trimming removed 5 bases from V and 3 bases from J, with 12 bases in between. CDR1 is SGHTA, CDR2 FQGNSA, per germline. The CDR3 loop reads CASSPNSRTDTQYF. The CDR3, as DNA: TGTGCCAGCAGCCCCAATTCTAGAACAGATACGCAGTATTTT.